The 29 T cell receptor beta chains below come from one sample, sequenced in a study of human T cells and chemical hapten exposure. Time point of the sample: pre-sensitization, week 0. Documented treatment: therapeutic diphenylcyclopropenone sensitization with weekly scalp DPC. TCRdb re-called the RACE reads through MiXCR, storing one row per CDR3 protein. This sample has over 300,000 distinct CDR3 sequences; roughly 5% occur once, and the top ten carry 2.5% to 3%. This sample comprised whole blood, obtained in connection with sensitization to the hapten diphenylcyclopropenone (DPC). These receptors originate from a woman aged 45-65 years with alopecia areata. Some clones in this sample may be carry-over from other donors' samples.

This clonotype was observed many times. The J gene is TRBJ2-7, the V gene TRBV27; no clear D. Germline CDR1 reads MNHEY; CDR2 reads SMNVEV (reference sequence). This CDR3 is 11 amino acids long. V was pared by 8 bases and J by 0 bases, with 5 bases between. The CDR3 loop reads CASGYSYEQYF. CDR3 sequence (DNA): TGTGCCAGCGGTTACTCCTACGAGCAGTACTTC.

In its sample, this clonotype was seen many times. CDR3: CASRSLRGTQYF. The CDR3 bases are TGTGCCAGCCGAAGCCTCCGGGGGACCCAGTACTTC. V is TRBV19 and J is TRBJ2-5; tentative D call: TRBD2 (5 bases). There are 12 residues in the CDR3. Trimming left V 9 bases short and J 7 bases short, with 15 bases between. Germline values: CDR1 LNHDA, CDR2 SQIVND (reference sequence).

The chain carries TRBV6-1 and TRBJ2-7; 9 nucleotides line up with TRBD1. With V trimmed by 3 bases and J by 3 bases, 6 bases remained unmatched. Germline V CDR1 and CDR2: MNHNS, SASEGT. The CDR3 length is 15 residues. The CDR3 DNA sequence: TGTGCCAGCAGTGACCGGACAGGGGCGAACTACGAGCAGTACTTC. It specifies CASSDRTGANYEQYF.

This clonotype was seen repeatedly, ten times or more. The V gene is TRBV12-3 or TRBV12-4, the J gene TRBJ2-1; TRBD2 matches 7 bases. Germline trimming cut 3 bases from V and 5 bases from J; bases unmatched to any gene: 7. This CDR3 region has 15 residues. The DNA for the CDR3 is TGTGCCAGCAGTTTGGGCGGGAGCCCCCACAATGAGCAGTTCTTC. Encoded protein: CASSLGGSPHNEQFF.

This clonotype was counted between two and nine times. V and J are TRBV6-2 or TRBV6-3 and TRBJ2-7; 7 bases are shared with TRBD2. The junction had 11 bases not matched to a gene; V was cut back by 7 bases and J by 2 bases. The CDR3 totals 15 residues. The germline gives CDR1 MNHEY, CDR2 SVGEGT. The CDR3 nucleotides are TGTGCCAGCACGGCTAGCGGATATCCGACCTACGAGCAGTACTTC. It translates to CASTASGYPTYEQYF.

CDR3 in DNA: TGTGCCAGCAGTTTATCAATCCGGGCGGGTGGCTACACCTTC. Translated: CASSLSIRAGGYTF. This chain connects TRBV12-3 or TRBV12-4 to TRBJ1-2; D gene uncertain. This CDR3 is built from 14 residues. Trimming removed 2 bases from V and 7 bases from J, with 14 bases in between.

V usage is TRBV7-9 and J usage is TRBJ2-7; 8 nucleotides line up with TRBD1. This CDR3 is 18 amino acids long. Per the germline V gene, CDR1 is SEHNR and CDR2 is FQNEAQ (reference sequence). The ends lost 1 base at V and 0 bases at J; junction bases unmatched: 11. CDR3 bases: TGTGCCAGCAGCTTAGGAGGCGGCAGGGGGCCTATCTCCTACGAGCAGTACTTC. It specifies CASSLGGGRGPISYEQYF.

This clonotype was seen a few times. V is TRBV19 and J is TRBJ2-7, with 8 bases aligning to TRBD1. CDR1 is LNHDA and CDR2 is SQIVND in the germline V gene (reference sequence). J lost 2 bases, V lost 7 bases, and 10 bases had no gene match. CDR3 length: 15 amino acids. This CDR3 reads CASMGPGQATYEQYF. CDR3 DNA: TGTGCCAGTATGGGACCGGGACAGGCGACCTACGAGCAGTACTTC.

This sequence joins TRBV29-1 and TRBJ2-7; no clear D. CDR1 is SQVTM, CDR2 ANQGSEA, per germline. CDR3 size: 11 residues. The germline V and J ends were trimmed by 4 bases and 7 bases, with 11 bases remaining between them. Here the CDR3 DNA reads TGCAGCGTTGGATCATTCGGGGAGCAGTACTTC. Protein product: CSVGSFGEQYF.

This clonotype has only a few counts. In nucleotides, the CDR3 is TGTGCCAGCAGCCCGGTCCCACCCCACGAGCAGTACTTC. This codes for CASSPVPPHEQYF. This sequence joins TRBV7-2 and TRBJ2-7, with unresolved D. Germline values: CDR1 SGHTA, CDR2 FQGNSA. The V gene lost 5 bases and the J gene lost 5 bases, with 13 bases spanning the gap. The CDR3 length is 13 residues.

The V call is TRBV5-6, the J call TRBJ2-1; TRBD2 might be the D (6 bases). Germline CDR1 reads SGHDT; CDR2 reads YYEEEE. V was cut by 2 bases and J by 2 bases, with 11 bases left in between. The CDR3 spans 15 residues. The CDR3 protein is CASSFGLATYNEQFF. The CDR3, as DNA: TGTGCCAGCAGCTTTGGGCTAGCGACCTACAATGAGCAGTTCTTC.

The genes are TRBV7-2 and TRBJ2-1; 12 nucleotides line up with TRBD2. The V segment lost 5 bases and the J segment 1 base; nucleotides outside the gene matches: 9. Germline lookup yields CDR1 SGHTA and CDR2 FQGNSA. This CDR3 is built from 18 residues. This CDR3 reads CASSQRLAGGRSYNEQFF. DNA for the CDR3: TGTGCCAGCAGCCAGAGGCTAGCGGGAGGGCGGTCCTACAATGAGCAGTTCTTC.

The chain uses TRBV27 and TRBJ2-4; 8 nucleotides agree with TRBD2. The trim removed 4 bases at V and 9 bases at J, leaving 8 bases unmatched. Germline assignment: CDR1 MNHEY and CDR2 SMNVEV (reference sequence). The CDR3 has 14 amino acids. The CDR3 loop is CASSSGLVMGIQYF. In nucleotides, the CDR3 is TGTGCCAGCAGTTCGGGACTAGTTATGGGCATTCAGTACTTC.

Written as DNA, the CDR3 is TGTGCCAGCAGTGAAGAAGACGATAGCAATCAGCCCCAGCATTTT. Its protein product is CASSEEDDSNQPQHF. V and J are TRBV6-1 and TRBJ1-5; D gene uncertain. This CDR3 is built from 15 residues. Trimming took 1 base from V and 0 from J, leaving 7 bases between them. The V gene's germline CDR1 is MNHNS and CDR2 SASEGT.

This clonotype appeared a few times. The chain joins TRBV5-1 to TRBJ2-1; a weak D match, TRBD1 (6 bases). Between the trimmed V and J ends, which lost 4 bases and 8 bases, there was a span of 19 bases. CDR1 and CDR2 from the germline V gene are SGHRS and YFSETQ. The CDR3 spans 15 residues. The CDR3 is CASSPDRTLRDEQFF. Written as DNA, the CDR3 is TGCGCCAGCAGCCCCGACAGGACTTTACGGGATGAGCAGTTCTTC.

This clonotype was observed at least ten times. The CDR3 region is CASSQDRAGEEQFF. For the CDR3, the DNA is TGCGCCAGCAGCCAAGATCGAGCGGGAGAAGAGCAGTTCTTC. The chain carries TRBV4-3 and TRBJ2-1; 8 positions agree with TRBD2. Germline lookup yields CDR1 LGHNA and CDR2 YSLEER. The junction had 5 bases not matched to a gene; V was cut back by 0 bases and J by 10 bases. The CDR3 is 14 residues long.

This clonotype occurred a few times. This sequence joins TRBV28 and TRBJ1-1; possibly TRBD1 for D (6 bases). Germline lookup yields CDR1 MDHEN and CDR2 SYDVKM. The CDR3 is 15 amino acids. V was trimmed by 8 bases and J by 6 bases, leaving 22 bases between them. DNA for the CDR3: TGTGCCAGCGCACGAGGGGGGTCTGTTCCCTCTGAAGCTTTCTTT. This codes for CASARGGSVPSEAFF.

The V gene is TRBV18, the J gene TRBJ2-5; D gene ambiguous. CDR1 and CDR2 from the germline V gene are KGHSH and LQKENI. The CDR3 consists of 13 residues. Trimming stripped 3 bases from V and 7 bases from J, with 12 bases between. The DNA of the CDR3 is TGTGCCAGCTCACCTAGAGCGTCGGGGACCCAGTACTTC. Translation: CASSPRASGTQYF.

This clonotype has just a few counts. This chain links TRBV10-3 with TRBJ1-1; TRBD1 aligns across 10 bases. The V and J ends lost 6 bases and 0 bases, in that order; junction bases with no gene match: 4. The CDR3 is 15 residues long. CDR1 is ENHRY and CDR2 is SYGVKD in the germline V gene. CDR3 protein: CAIRGTGDLNTEAFF. The CDR3 coding sequence is TGTGCCATCAGGGGGACAGGGGATCTGAACACTGAAGCTTTCTTT.

In this sample, this clonotype turned up a few times. The genes are TRBV5-6 and TRBJ1-4, with TRBD1 as a possible D gene (6 bases). The CDR3 is 14 residues long. CDR1 is SGHDT and CDR2 is YYEEEE in the germline V gene. V dropped 3 bases and J dropped 10 bases, with 16 bases sitting between them. The CDR3 reads CASSSWTVSRKLFF. CDR3 nucleotides: TGTGCCAGCAGCTCATGGACAGTCTCACGAAAACTGTTTTTT.

The chain joins TRBV2 to TRBJ2-1, with D tentatively TRBD2 (5 bases). The CDR3 loop spans 12 amino acids. V gave up 8 bases and J gave up 5 bases, with 10 bases separating them. Germline V lookup: CDR1 SNHLY, CDR2 FYNNEI. The CDR3 DNA reads TGTGCCAGCTCTGGACTGGACAATGAGCAGTTCTTC. Protein sequence: CASSGLDNEQFF.

The V and J genes are TRBV20-1 and TRBJ2-3, with 8 bases aligning to TRBD2. The CDR3 is 14 amino acids. The junction had 5 bases not matched to a gene; V was cut back by 0 bases and J by 6 bases. The germline CDR1 and CDR2 sequences are DFQATT and SNEGSKA (reference sequence). CDR3 region: CSARDQRGRDTQYF. The CDR3 bases are TGCAGTGCTAGAGATCAGCGGGGGAGGGATACGCAGTATTTT.

This clonotype appeared a few times. The chain is built from TRBV6-5 and TRBJ1-4; D not certain. This CDR3 has 15 residues. Germline CDR1 is MNHEY and CDR2 is SVGAGI. Trimming removed 4 bases from V and 0 bases from J, with 9 bases in between. CDR3 loop: CASSSTDTTNEKLFF. CDR3 nucleotides: TGTGCCAGCAGTTCTACGGATACAACTAATGAAAAACTGTTTTTT.

This clonotype has a count of ten or more. CDR3 sequence: CAWNSLSAYYEQYF. The CDR3 DNA sequence: TGTGCCTGGAATAGCCTATCGGCCTACTACGAGCAGTACTTC. V usage is TRBV30 and J usage is TRBJ2-7, with unresolved D. Germline CDR1 is GTSNPN and CDR2 is SVGIG (reference sequence). V lost 4 bases and J 3 bases, leaving 16 bases between the germline ends. The CDR3 contains 14 residues.

This clonotype appeared many times. The chain recombines TRBV6-2 or TRBV6-3 with TRBJ2-5, with TRBD1 matching over 7 bases. Looked up from germline, CDR1 is MNHEY and CDR2 is SVGEGT. Germline trimming cut 4 bases from V and 5 bases from J; bases unmatched to any gene: 10. This CDR3 has 15 residues. Here the CDR3 DNA reads TGTGCCAGCAGTTCCCACAGGGGCGGAGGCGAGACCCAGTACTTC. It codes for CASSSHRGGGETQYF.

This sequence joins TRBV6-4 and TRBJ2-1; 7 nucleotides match TRBD2. V lost 10 bases and J lost 7; bases outside the gene matches: 10. Per germline, CDR1 MRHNA and CDR2 SNTAGT. CDR3 length equals 13 residues. The CDR3 spells CATSGLRPNEQFF. The CDR3 DNA follows: TGTGCCACCTCGGGACTACGTCCTAATGAGCAGTTCTTC.

This clonotype was seen a few times. The V and J genes are TRBV5-1 and TRBJ1-1; 7 nucleotides line up with TRBD1. This CDR3 contains 15 residues. The trim removed 3 bases at V and 3 bases at J, leaving 8 bases unmatched. Germline loops: CDR1 SGHRS, CDR2 YFSETQ. CDR3: CASSSPRQGDTEAFF. DNA for the CDR3: TGCGCCAGCAGCTCCCCGCGGCAGGGGGACACTGAAGCTTTCTTT.

This clonotype has just a few counts. V is TRBV2 and J is TRBJ2-5; D possibly corresponds to TRBD2 (6 bases). Trimming removed 8 bases from V and 5 bases from J, with 12 bases in between. CDR3 length: 12 residues. CDR1 and CDR2 from the germline V gene are SNHLY and FYNNEI. The CDR3 protein is CASAGIPETQYF. The CDR3 DNA reads TGTGCCAGCGCGGGGATTCCCGAGACCCAGTACTTC.

The rearrangement uses TRBV7-2 and TRBJ2-1, with 9 bases fitting TRBD2. This CDR3 is built from 14 residues. The trim removed 2 bases at V and 7 bases at J, leaving 3 bases unmatched. Germline values: CDR1 SGHTA, CDR2 FQGNSA. CDR3 region: CASSLILAGNEQFF. CDR3 coding DNA: TGTGCCAGCAGCTTAATCCTAGCGGGGAATGAGCAGTTCTTC.